This T cell receptor beta chain was sequenced during a study of T cells expressing NK-cell markers. The wider study: It was sorted CD3+CD56-NKG2C+, CD3+CD56+NKG2C- and CD3+CD56+NKG2C+ T cells that provided the TCR beta repertoires. Overall study results and limits: Several of the donors carried dominant NKG2C+ clonotypes that took up roughly 1.0-8% of their CD8+ T cells.

The CDR3 is 13 residues long. CDR1 SGDLS and CDR2 YYNGEE come from the germline V gene. TCRdb processed the 5' RACE reads again and assigns one entry to each CDR3 protein, with no DNA. This listing includes some 140,000 distinct CDR3 sequences. In regard to this clonotype: As yet, its antigen is unknown.

Material: blood T cells: a sorted CD56 or NKG2C T cell subset, CD4+ or CD8+ T cells, or bulk PBMC T cells (not recorded which). The TCR sequence derives from a woman aged 50 to 65 in good health. The chain links TRBV9 to TRBJ1-6; TCRdb proposes TRBD1, but this gene call is untestable without DNA. Here the CDR3 reads CASSARQNSPLHF.